Listed here is a single TCR beta chain. These data come from a study of OX40 agonist ivuxolimab in advanced cancers. Across the whole study: Prior anti-PD-1, anti-PD-L1 or anti-CTLA-4 therapy was allowed; more than 30% had some.

This CDR3 has 15 residues. The V and J ends lost 0 bases and 3 bases respectively, with 12 bases between them. Germline V gene lookup returns CDR1 LNHNV and CDR2 YYDKDF (reference sequence). Only in-frame clones appear in the TCRdb table, and some are missing; sequencing was by immunoSEQ multiplex PCR. The sample lists about 110,000 clones, approximately 90% occurring once. The receptor was isolated from an adult with an advanced solid tumor such as melanoma, head and neck, liver or kidney cancer. This specimen was CD4+ or CD8+ T cells sorted from blood, taken in a trial of the OX40 agonist ivuxolimab. The V and J genes are TRBV15 and TRBJ2-7; D is ambiguous. This CDR3 is CATSRDDSILYEQYF. The CDR3 nucleotides read TGTGCCACCAGCAGAGATGACTCCATCCTCTACGAGCAGTACTTC.